These 29 T cell receptor beta chains originate from one sample sequenced in a study of cytomegalovirus exposure and HLA in healthy donors. Primers: 60 Vbeta forward and 13 Jbeta reverse. Clones were sequenced by immunoSEQ multiplex PCR, and TCRdb holds only the in-frame ones, with some missing. The sample carries about 180,000 clones, more than 65% recorded once. The sequenced sample was PBMCs. These receptors all stem from a woman under 40 in good health and CMV-seropositive.

The V gene is TRBV10-1, the J gene TRBJ2-2; D may be TRBD2 (6 bases). The CDR3 covers 16 residues. Trimming cost V 6 bases and J 3 bases, with 17 bases left between them. The germline gives CDR1 WNHNN, CDR2 SYGVQD (reference sequence). CDR3 protein: CASSTAGFPYTGELFF. The CDR3 DNA follows: TGCGCCAGCAGCACCGCGGGGTTTCCATACACCGGGGAGCTGTTTTTT.

The chain combines TRBV7-2 with TRBJ2-2; possibly TRBD2 for D (6 bases). The CDR3 contains 15 residues. Germline-derived CDR1 and CDR2 are SGHTA and FQGNSA. The V and J ends lost 5 bases and 3 bases respectively, with 13 bases between them. The CDR3 protein is CASSPRLGDTGELFF. CDR3 sequence (DNA): TGTGCCAGCAGCCCTCGACTAGGGGACACCGGGGAGCTGTTTTTT.

J is TRBJ1-1 and V is TRBV5-1, with 7 bases that match TRBD1. The V and J ends lost 0 bases and 7 bases, in that order; junction bases with no gene match: 6. This CDR3 is built from 14 residues. Germline V gene data show CDR1 as SGHRS and CDR2 as YFSETQ. The CDR3 DNA sequence: TGCGCCAGCAGCTTGGGGACAGGAGAGATTGAAGCTTTCTTT. The encoded protein is CASSLGTGEIEAFF. The whole variable domain, remainder taken from reference TRBV5-1 and TRBJ1-1, is KAGVTQTPRYLIKTRGQQVTLSCSPISGHRSVSWYQQTPGQGLQFLFEYFSETQRNKGNFPGRFSGRQFSNSRSEMNVSTLELGDSALYLCASSLGTGEIEAFFGQGTRLTVV.

V usage is TRBV10-3 and J usage is TRBJ2-3; TRBD1 might be the D (6 bases). Trimming removed 4 bases at V and 3 bases at J, with 11 bases between. The CDR3 runs 14 residues. Germline V gives CDR1 ENHRY, CDR2 SYGVKD. The CDR3 loop reads CAISGQGGTDTQYF. The CDR3 DNA is TGTGCCATCAGTGGTCAAGGGGGAACAGATACGCAGTATTTT.

This clone has only a few counts. V is TRBV28 and J is TRBJ1-2; perhaps TRBD1 as D (5 bases). This CDR3 spans 15 amino acids. Trimming pared 2 bases from V and 4 bases from J, leaving 14 bases between. CDR1 is MDHEN, CDR2 SYDVKM, per germline. CDR3 sequence (DNA): TGTGCCAGCAGTTTAGGGGCACGCAGGGCCTATGGCTACACCTTC. The encoded protein is CASSLGARRAYGYTF.

This chain links TRBV11-3 with TRBJ2-1; TRBD2 might be the D (6 bases). V lost 3 bases to trimming and J lost 1 base, with 13 bases between them. Germline assignment: CDR1 SGHNT and CDR2 YENEEA. This CDR3 contains 16 residues. CDR3 amino acids: CASSFGGSDSYNEQFF. CDR3 DNA sequence: TGTGCCAGCAGCTTTGGGGGGTCCGATTCCTACAATGAGCAGTTCTTC.

This chain joins TRBV11-1 and TRBJ1-2, with 7 bases aligning to TRBD1. Trimming took 5 bases from V and 8 from J; bases not matched to a gene: 8. The CDR3 consists of 13 residues. Germline V lookup: CDR1 SGHAT, CDR2 FQDESV (reference sequence). The CDR3 loop reads CASSPRTGRGYTF. CDR3 nucleotide sequence: TGTGCCAGCAGCCCTCGGACAGGACGGGGCTACACCTTC.

The J gene is TRBJ2-2, the V gene TRBV9; TRBD2 matches 9 bases. Germline CDR1 is SGDLS and CDR2 is YYNGEE. The CDR3 has 17 amino acids. Trimming removed 0 bases from V and 5 bases from J; junction bases left unmatched: 8. CDR3 in DNA: TGTGCCAGCAGCGTAGGGGGCGGGGGGGCCATAACCGGGGAGCTGTTTTTT. Translation gives CASSVGGGGAITGELFF.

V gene TRBV10-3 combines with J gene TRBJ2-6; TRBD1 matches 7 bases. CDR3 length: 19 amino acids. J gave up 4 bases and V 0 bases, and 12 bases lay outside the gene matches. Germline V lookup: CDR1 ENHRY, CDR2 SYGVKD. The CDR3 DNA sequence: TGTGCCATCAGTGAGTCGACAGGACAGGTCGGACCCGGGGCCAACGTCCTGACTTTC. Its protein product is CAISESTGQVGPGANVLTF.

This chain connects TRBV5-5 to TRBJ1-2; 9 bases map to TRBD1. The J segment lost 7 bases and the V segment lost 0 bases, leaving 4 bases of the junction unmatched. CDR1 is SGHKS, CDR2 YYEKEE, per germline (reference sequence). The CDR3 spans 14 residues. CDR3 sequence (DNA): TGTGCCAGCAGCTTGGGACAGGGGGGTTCTGGCTACACCTTC. It encodes CASSLGQGGSGYTF.

Worth noting for this clone: This CDR3 is also generated by other DNA sequences in the sample. This chain links TRBV5-1 with TRBJ2-1, with 9 bases fitting TRBD2. The V segment lost 1 base and the J segment 4 bases; nucleotides outside the gene matches: 0. From germline, CDR1 is SGHRS and CDR2 YFSETQ. This CDR3 is built from 14 residues. The CDR3 region is CASSLTSGYNEQFF. The CDR3 coding sequence is TGCGCCAGCAGCTTGACTAGCGGGTACAATGAGCAGTTCTTC.

This rearrangement joins TRBV15 to TRBJ2-7, with D perhaps TRBD1 (6 bases). Germline CDR1 is LNHNV and CDR2 is YYDKDF (reference sequence). The CDR3 extends over 15 amino acids. V dropped 0 bases and J dropped 1 base, with 10 bases sitting between them. CDR3 in amino acids: CATSREAGDSYEQYF. The CDR3 region has the DNA TGTGCCACCAGCAGAGAGGCAGGGGATTCCTACGAGCAGTACTTC.

This sequence joins TRBV5-1 and TRBJ1-2, with D possibly matching TRBD1 (6 bases). CDR1 is SGHRS, CDR2 YFSETQ, per germline. CDR3 length equals 14 residues. The V and J ends lost 4 bases and 8 bases respectively, with 18 bases between them. CDR3 residues: CASSPQGPTGGYTF. The DNA of the CDR3 is TGCGCCAGCAGCCCACAGGGACCGACGGGAGGCTACACCTTC.

J is TRBJ2-7 and V is TRBV30, with 11 bases lining up with TRBD1. CDR1 and CDR2 (germline): GTSNPN, SVGIG (reference sequence). Trimming took 3 bases from V and 2 from J; bases not matched to a gene: 3. This CDR3 contains 14 residues. The CDR3 DNA is TGTGCCTGGAGGATGGACAGGGGGCCCTACGAGCAGTACTTC. Protein sequence: CAWRMDRGPYEQYF.

This clone was picked up a small number of times. The chain employs TRBV7-9 and TRBJ2-1, with D possibly matching TRBD2 (7 bases). Germline V gene data show CDR1 as SEHNR and CDR2 as FQNEAQ (reference sequence). V lost 5 bases, J lost 4 bases, and 15 bases lay in between. The CDR3 is made up of 15 amino acids. In DNA form, the CDR3 reads TGTGCCAGCAGCCGTACCGCGGGGGCATACAATGAGCAGTTCTTC. It codes for CASSRTAGAYNEQFF.

This clone is a singleton in its sample. The genes are TRBV9 and TRBJ2-3, with 7 bases aligning to TRBD2. The CDR3 runs 15 residues. Germline V gene data show CDR1 as SGDLS and CDR2 as YYNGEE. Trimming took 4 bases from V and 2 from J; bases not matched to a gene: 7. The CDR3 spells CASSRAGSPTDTQYF. Written as DNA, the CDR3 is TGTGCCAGCAGCAGAGCGGGGTCTCCCACAGATACGCAGTATTTT.

The chain carries TRBV19 and TRBJ1-6; D is unresolved. The CDR3 totals 15 residues. Trimming pared 6 bases from V and 7 bases from J, leaving 16 bases between. Germline assignment: CDR1 LNHDA and CDR2 SQIVND (reference sequence). The CDR3 region has the DNA TGTGCCAGTAGCTTAAAGGAGGGCGGGAATTCACCCCTCCACTTT. Its translation is CASSLKEGGNSPLHF. The complete variable domain, with remaining parts taken from reference TRBV19 and TRBJ1-6, reads DGGITQSPKYLFRKEGQNVTLSCEQNLNHDAMYWYRQDPGQGLRLIYYSQIVNDFQKGDIAEGYSVSREKKESFPLTVTSAQKNPTAFYLCASSLKEGGNSPLHFGNGTRLTVT.

This chain links TRBV4-1 with TRBJ2-7; TRBD1 agrees at 7 bases. The CDR3 sequence is 15 residues long. Germline CDR1 reads MGHRA; CDR2 reads YSYEKL. The junction had 8 bases not matched to a gene; V was cut back by 0 bases and J by 6 bases. Written as DNA, the CDR3 is TGCGCCAGCAGCCAAGAAGCGCAGGGGGATGGCGAGCAGTACTTC. Translating gives CASSQEAQGDGEQYF.

The chain links TRBV7-6 to TRBJ2-1, with a possible D match to TRBD2 (6 bases). The CDR3 has 16 amino acids. Trimming left V 1 base short and J 2 bases short, with 12 bases between. Germline-derived CDR1 and CDR2 are SGHVS and FNYEAQ. CDR3 residues: CASSLGVSGAYNEQFF. The CDR3 region has the DNA TGTGCCAGCAGCTTAGGGGTTTCGGGGGCCTACAATGAGCAGTTCTTC. The full variable domain, in which reference TRBV7-6 and TRBJ2-1 provide the parts outside the CDR3, is GAGVSQSPRYKVTKRGQDVALRCDPISGHVSLYWYRQALGQGPEFLTYFNYEAQQDKSGLPNDRFSAERPEGSISTLTIQRTEQRDSAMYRCASSLGVSGAYNEQFFGPGTRLTVL.

This clone was found a few times. In nucleotides, the CDR3 is TGCAGTGCCGCACAGAATGAGCAGTTCTTC. It translates to CSAAQNEQFF. The chain is built from TRBV20-1 and TRBJ2-1; D gene ambiguous. This CDR3 contains 10 residues. Germline values: CDR1 DFQATT, CDR2 SNEGSKA (reference sequence). The V end was cut by 6 bases, the J end by 7 bases, with 7 bases between.

The V gene is TRBV9, the J gene TRBJ2-2; 8 positions match TRBD1. V gave up 3 bases and J gave up 4 bases; unmatched junction bases: 5. The CDR3 is made up of 15 amino acids. CDR1 and CDR2 from the germline V gene are SGDLS and YYNGEE. The CDR3 coding sequence is TGTGCCAGCAGCGAAAGGACAGGGAGCACCGGGGAGCTGTTTTTT. The encoded protein is CASSERTGSTGELFF.

The chain has TRBV2 and TRBJ2-1, with D possibly TRBD2 on 6 matching bases. CDR3 length equals 16 residues. CDR1 SNHLY and CDR2 FYNNEI come from the germline V gene. Trimming cost V 10 bases and J 0 bases, with 19 bases left between them. CDR3 in amino acids: CANTRVAVSSYNEQFF. The CDR3 region has the DNA TGTGCCAACACTCGGGTAGCGGTAAGCTCCTACAATGAGCAGTTCTTC.

This clone appeared a few times. This chain uses TRBV30 with TRBJ1-2; no definite D call. The V gene lost 0 bases and the J gene lost 2 bases, with 13 bases spanning the gap. Germline CDR1 reads GTSNPN; CDR2 reads SVGIG (reference sequence). The CDR3 extends over 15 amino acids. Here the CDR3 DNA reads TGTGCCTGGAGTGTACCGGGGATTTGGAACTATGGCTACACCTTC. It is translated as CAWSVPGIWNYGYTF.

The chain couples TRBV4-1 to TRBJ1-5; tentatively, D is TRBD1 (6 bases). V lost 0 bases and J lost 5, with 17 bases in between. CDR1 and CDR2 (germline): MGHRA, YSYEKL. CDR3 size: 17 residues. For the CDR3, the DNA is TGCGCCAGCAGCCAAGATGTACAGGGCTCAATAGATCAGCCCCAGCATTTT. Its translation is CASSQDVQGSIDQPQHF.

The gene calls are TRBV11-3 and TRBJ2-1; 8 bases are shared with TRBD1. Germline CDR1 is SGHNT and CDR2 is YENEEA. J was trimmed by 0 bases and V by 4 bases; bases with no gene match: 5. The CDR3 loop spans 16 amino acids. Here the CDR3 DNA reads TGTGCCAGCAGCTCGACCGGGACAGGCTCCTACAATGAGCAGTTCTTC. Its translation: CASSSTGTGSYNEQFF.

This clone was counted only a few times. CDR3 nucleotides: TGTGCCAGCAGTTTACAGGGGGGAAGATCCTACGAGCAGTACTTC. This codes for CASSLQGGRSYEQYF. This chain links TRBV27 with TRBJ2-5, with D possibly TRBD1 on 7 matching bases. The J call is doubtful: the DNA matches TRBJ2-7 better. Germline CDR1 and CDR2: MNHEY and SMNVEV (reference sequence). The CDR3 is 15 residues long.

The chain couples TRBV4-3 to TRBJ1-6, with TRBD1 as a possible D gene (5 bases). Trimming left V 0 bases short and J 6 bases short, with 9 bases between. The CDR3 runs 15 residues. The germline V gene encodes CDR1 LGHNA and CDR2 YSLEER. CDR3 sequence reads: CASSQDQGPNSPLHF. The CDR3 DNA follows: TGCGCCAGCAGCCAAGATCAGGGCCCTAATTCACCCCTCCACTTT.

The chain has TRBV4-2 and TRBJ2-5, with TRBD2 matching over 16 bases. V lost 4 bases to trimming and J lost 1 base; unmatched junction nucleotides: 9. The CDR3 totals 19 residues. CDR1 and CDR2 (germline): LGHNA, YNFKEQ. CDR3 residues: CASSLVPGLAGGVQETQYF. Here the CDR3 DNA reads TGTGCCAGCAGCCTCGTCCCGGGACTAGCGGGGGGGGTCCAAGAGACCCAGTACTTC.

V usage is TRBV4-1 and J usage is TRBJ1-2; tentatively, D is TRBD1 (5 bases). CDR3 length: 17 amino acids. V was clipped by 2 bases and J by 3 bases, with 19 bases between them. CDR1 is MGHRA and CDR2 is YSYEKL in the germline V gene. The CDR3 DNA follows: TGCGCCAGCAGCCAATATTCTATAGTGGGACTCCACTATGGCTACACCTTC. This gives the protein CASSQYSIVGLHYGYTF.